Listed here are 8 T cell receptor beta chains from one sample, sequenced in a study of T cell responses to AZD1222 COVID-19 vaccine. The method was immunoSEQ multiplex PCR; TCRdb's version includes in-frame clones alone and lacks a portion of them. Of 150,000 to 200,000 clones in the sample, about 92% were seen once. The input for sequencing was peripheral blood, taken on day 0 of AZD1222 vaccination. The receptors here all came from an adult in good health.

The genes are TRBV19 and TRBJ2-1, with D possibly called TRBD1 or TRBD2 (5 bases each). This CDR3 spans 16 amino acids. The germline gives CDR1 LNHDA, CDR2 SQIVND (reference sequence). Trimming cost V 8 bases and J 1 base, with 18 bases left between them. CDR3 amino acids: CASQLREGASYNEQFF. In DNA form, the CDR3 reads TGTGCCAGTCAACTCCGGGAAGGGGCATCCTACAATGAGCAGTTCTTC.

The CDR3 loop reads CASSWTGNQPQHF. The CDR3 DNA reads TGTGCCAGCAGTTGGACAGGGAATCAGCCCCAGCATTTT. The V gene is TRBV12-3 or TRBV12-4, the J gene TRBJ1-5; TRBD1 agrees at 8 bases. Losses at the gene ends were 4 bases for V and 4 bases for J; bases not matched to a gene: 0. The CDR3 runs 13 residues.

This chain joins TRBV6-5 and TRBJ1-2; 7 bases map to TRBD1. Looked up from germline, CDR1 is MNHEY and CDR2 is SVGAGI. This CDR3 is 13 amino acids long. Unmatched junction bases numbered 5, after V lost 6 bases and J lost 4 bases. CDR3 loop: CASSLDRAYGYTF. DNA for the CDR3: TGTGCCAGCAGCCTCGACAGGGCCTATGGCTACACCTTC.

This chain's CDR3 is CSVGRGFSGGTDTQYF. In DNA form, the CDR3 reads TGCAGCGTTGGGAGGGGTTTTAGCGGGGGAACAGATACGCAGTATTTT. The chain employs TRBV29-1 and TRBJ2-3; the match to TRBD2 covers 9 bases. V gave up 4 bases and J gave up 3 bases; unmatched junction bases: 11. This CDR3 spans 16 amino acids. Germline CDR1 reads SQVTM; CDR2 reads ANQGSEA.

The chain links TRBV4-2 to TRBJ1-1; D perhaps matches TRBD1 (6 bases). V lost 0 bases and J lost 3, with 11 bases in between. Germline assignment: CDR1 LGHNA and CDR2 YNFKEQ. The CDR3 covers 15 residues. CDR3 sequence reads: CASSQDLTGDTEAFF. Written as DNA, the CDR3 is TGTGCCAGCAGCCAAGACCTGACAGGAGACACTGAAGCTTTCTTT.

This clone was observed a single time. V usage is TRBV18 and J usage is TRBJ1-2; 9 bases fit TRBD1. Per germline, CDR1 KGHSH and CDR2 LQKENI. The J segment lost 0 bases and the V segment lost 3 bases, leaving 8 bases of the junction unmatched. The CDR3 is made up of 17 amino acids. Here the CDR3 DNA reads TGTGCCAGCTCACCCTGGACAGGGGCCGATACTAACTATGGCTACACCTTC. It is translated as CASSPWTGADTNYGYTF. Full variable domain (rest looked up from reference TRBV18 and TRBJ1-2): NAGVMQNPRHLVRRRGQEARLRCSPMKGHSHVYWYRQLPEEGLKFMVYLQKENIIDESGMPKERFSAEFPKEGPSILRIQQVVRGDSAAYFCASSPWTGADTNYGYTFGSGTRLTVV.

This clone was detected a few times. The chain links TRBV4-3 to TRBJ2-1; weak D call: TRBD2 (6 bases). The CDR3 length is 15 residues. Germline lookup yields CDR1 LGHNA and CDR2 YSLEER. Between the trimmed V and J ends, which lost 8 bases and 4 bases, there was a span of 18 bases. The CDR3 sequence is CASAGSRGPYNEQFF. Here the CDR3 DNA reads TGCGCCAGCGCGGGTTCGCGGGGTCCTTACAATGAGCAGTTCTTC.

The chain combines TRBV7-3 with TRBJ2-3; 10 bases align to TRBD2. This CDR3 comprises 15 residues. V shed 3 bases and J 1 base; nucleotides not matched to a gene: 1. Germline V gives CDR1 SGHTA, CDR2 FQGTGA. The CDR3 sequence: CASSFTSGGTDTQYF. DNA for the CDR3: TGTGCCAGCAGCTTTACTAGCGGGGGCACAGATACGCAGTATTTT. The entire variable domain, with the rest obtained from reference TRBV7-3 and TRBJ2-3, is as follows: GAGVSQTPSNKVTEKGKYVELRCDPISGHTALYWYRQSLGQGPEFLIYFQGTGAADDSGLPNDRFFAVRPEGSVSTLKIQRTERGDSAVYLCASSFTSGGTDTQYFGPGTRLTVL.